What follows is one T cell receptor beta chain and its context. Per the original data handling: Amplification of reference gene primers provided the estimated nucleated cell counts. This table comes from immunoSEQ multiplex PCR, and its TCRdb copy is limited to in-frame clones, with some not included. D and trimming were read from the DNA, whereas the V and J calls and clone size are those reported in that table. The table has roughly 300,000 clones, 85% seen once; the top ten hold roughly 15%. The data belong to a study of blood T cell repertoires in COVID-19. On the study more broadly: The origin of the acute and convalescent COVID-19 samples was the United States, Italy and Spain. T cells, B-cell-depleted T cells, or PBMCs provided the cDNA or gDNA that served as material.

Material: peripheral blood. The receptor was isolated from a human donor in a cohort sampled during active COVID-19.

The CDR3 sequence is CASSLPLQGGYNEQFF. CDR3 nucleotide sequence: TGTGCCAGCAGCCTCCCCCTTCAGGGGGGTTACAATGAGCAGTTCTTC. The genes are TRBV7-9 and TRBJ2-1, with D possibly TRBD1 on 7 matching bases. The CDR3 has 16 residues. The V gene lost 5 bases and the J gene lost 4 bases, with 18 bases spanning the gap. Germline V gene data show CDR1 as SEHNR and CDR2 as FQNEAQ (reference sequence).